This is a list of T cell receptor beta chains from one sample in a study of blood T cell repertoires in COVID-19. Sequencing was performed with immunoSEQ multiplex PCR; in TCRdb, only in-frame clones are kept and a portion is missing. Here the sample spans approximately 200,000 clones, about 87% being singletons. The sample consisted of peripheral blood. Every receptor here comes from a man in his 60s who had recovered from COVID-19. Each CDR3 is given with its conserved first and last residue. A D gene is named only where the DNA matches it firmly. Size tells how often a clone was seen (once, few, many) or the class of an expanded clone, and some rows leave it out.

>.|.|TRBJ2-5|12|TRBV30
CAWSVGGETQYF
TGTGCCTGGAGTGTAGGCGGAGAGACCCAGTACTTC
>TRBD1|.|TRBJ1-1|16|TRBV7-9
CASSFRTGGAGTEAFF
TGTGCCAGCAGCTTCAGGACAGGGGGCGCTGGCACTGAAGCTTTCTTT
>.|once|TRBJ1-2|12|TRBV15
CATSTTGYGYTF
TGTGCCACCAGCACTACAGGGTATGGCTACACCTTC
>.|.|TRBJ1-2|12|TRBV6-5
CASSLPGVGYTF
TGTGCCAGCAGCCTACCGGGGGTGGGCTACACCTTC
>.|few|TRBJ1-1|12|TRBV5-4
CASSLTGSEAFF
TGTGCCAGCAGCTTGACAGGGTCTGAAGCTTTCTTT
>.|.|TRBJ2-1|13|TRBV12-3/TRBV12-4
CASSLSPADEQFF
TGTGCCAGCAGTTTGAGTCCGGCGGATGAGCAGTTCTTC
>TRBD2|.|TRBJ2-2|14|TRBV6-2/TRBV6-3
CASSYSGTSGELFF
TGTGCCAGCAGTTACTCGGGCACTAGCGGTGAGCTGTTTTTT
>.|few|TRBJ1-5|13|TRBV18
CASSTDQGQPQHF
TGTGCCAGCTCAACTGACCAGGGACAGCCCCAGCATTTT
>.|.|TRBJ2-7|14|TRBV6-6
CATHTGTAPYEQYF
TGTGCCACCCATACGGGGACTGCCCCCTACGAGCAGTACTTC
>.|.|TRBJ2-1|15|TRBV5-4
CASSLDADSYNEQFF
TGTGCCAGCAGCTTGGACGCGGATTCCTACAATGAGCAGTTCTTC
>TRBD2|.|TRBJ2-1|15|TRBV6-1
CASSEGLAGNWEQFF
TGTGCCAGCAGTGAAGGGCTAGCGGGGAATTGGGAGCAGTTCTTC
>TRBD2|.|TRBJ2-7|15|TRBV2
CASTSRAGPPYEQYF
TGTGCCAGCACTTCCAGAGCGGGACCGCCCTACGAGCAGTACTTC
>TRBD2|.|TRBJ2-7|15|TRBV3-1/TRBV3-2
CASSYSLAGVDEQYF
TGTGCCAGCAGCTACAGTCTAGCGGGAGTAGACGAGCAGTACTTC
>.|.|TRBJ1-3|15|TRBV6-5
CASRVQSTSGNTIYF
TGTGCCAGCAGGGTTCAGTCCACCTCTGGAAACACCATATATTTT
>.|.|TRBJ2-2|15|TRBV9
CASSVVGTGQGELFF
TGTGCCAGCAGCGTAGTAGGTACAGGGCAGGGGGAGCTGTTTTTT
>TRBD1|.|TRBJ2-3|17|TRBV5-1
CASSLQGAISPADTQYF
TGCGCCAGCAGCTTACAGGGGGCAATTAGCCCCGCAGATACGCAGTATTTT
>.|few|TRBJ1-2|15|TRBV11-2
CASSLGMDTYYGYTF
TGTGCCAGCAGCTTAGGTATGGACACCTACTATGGCTACACCTTC
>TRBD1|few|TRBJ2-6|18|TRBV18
CASSPRGQGSTGANVLTF
TGTGCCAGCTCACCTCGGGGACAGGGCTCCACTGGGGCCAACGTCCTGACTTTC
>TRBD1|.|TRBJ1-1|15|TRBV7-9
CASSRRTGGYTEAFF
TGTGCCAGCAGCCGACGGACAGGGGGGTACACTGAAGCTTTCTTT
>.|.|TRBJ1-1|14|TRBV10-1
CASSESRRGSEAFF
TGCGCCAGCAGTGAGTCGAGAAGGGGGAGTGAAGCTTTCTTT
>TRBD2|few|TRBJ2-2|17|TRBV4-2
CASSQVRGGARTGELFF
TGTGCCAGCAGCCAAGTACGCGGGGGGGCGCGCACCGGGGAGCTGTTTTTT
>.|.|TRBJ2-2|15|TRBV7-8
CASSAGRGDTGELFF
TGTGCCAGCAGCGCGGGACGGGGAGACACCGGGGAGCTGTTTTTT
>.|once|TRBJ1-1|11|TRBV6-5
CASSGASEAFF
TGTGCCAGTTCTGGGGCCTCTGAAGCTTTCTTT
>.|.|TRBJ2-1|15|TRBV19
CASSIPLLSYNEQFF
TGTGCCAGTAGTATACCCCTCCTGAGTTACAATGAGCAGTTCTTC
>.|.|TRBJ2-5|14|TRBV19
CASRTSDYGETQYF
TGTGCCAGTAGGACATCGGACTATGGAGAGACCCAGTACTTC
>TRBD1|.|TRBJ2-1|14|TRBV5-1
CASSPDRVTNEQFF
TGCGCCAGCAGCCCAGACAGGGTTACGAATGAGCAGTTCTTC
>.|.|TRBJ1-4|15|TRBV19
CASTVLSATNEKLFF
TGTGCCAGTACTGTACTCAGCGCAACTAATGAAAAACTGTTTTTT
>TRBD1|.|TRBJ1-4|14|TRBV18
CASFQGASGEKLFF
TGTGCCAGCTTTCAGGGGGCAAGTGGCGAAAAACTGTTTTTT
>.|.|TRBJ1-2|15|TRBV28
CASSLPKAGNYGYTF
TGTGCCAGCAGTTTACCGAAAGCCGGGAACTATGGCTACACCTTC
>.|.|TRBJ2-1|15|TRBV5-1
CASSIYGSSYNEQFF
TGCGCCAGCAGCATCTACGGGAGCTCCTACAATGAGCAGTTCTTC
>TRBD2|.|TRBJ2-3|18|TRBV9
CASSVSHSGGTSTDTQYF
TGTGCCAGCAGCGTATCCCATAGCGGGGGGACCAGCACAGATACGCAGTATTTT
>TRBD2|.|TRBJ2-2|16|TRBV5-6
CASSLAGGPNTGELFF
TGTGCCAGCAGCTTGGCGGGAGGGCCCAACACCGGGGAGCTGTTTTTT
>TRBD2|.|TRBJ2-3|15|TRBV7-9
CASSHRGLNTDTQYF
TGTGCCAGCAGCCACCGGGGACTAAACACAGATACGCAGTATTTT
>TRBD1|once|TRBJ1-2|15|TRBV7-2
CASSPGGTNTYGYTF
TGTGCCAGCAGTCCAGGGGGCACGAATACCTATGGCTACACCTTC
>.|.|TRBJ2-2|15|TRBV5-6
CASSPLGRNTGELFF
TGTGCCAGCAGCCCCTTAGGGAGAAACACCGGGGAGCTGTTTTTT
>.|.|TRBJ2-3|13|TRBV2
CASHRDSTDTQYF
TGTGCCAGCCATCGGGACTCCACAGATACGCAGTATTTT
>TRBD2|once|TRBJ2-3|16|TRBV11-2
CASRQGGSGNTDTQYF
TGTGCCAGCAGGCAAGGTGGTAGCGGGAACACAGATACGCAGTATTTT
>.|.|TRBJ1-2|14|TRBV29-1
CSVRGPGASYGYTF
TGCAGCGTCCGAGGGCCAGGGGCCTCCTATGGCTACACCTTC
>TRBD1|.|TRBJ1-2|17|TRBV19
CASSRRAGGYPYYGYTF
TGTGCCAGTAGTAGGAGAGCAGGGGGCTATCCTTACTATGGCTACACCTTC
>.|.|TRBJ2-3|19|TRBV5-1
CASSLGLLSRATDSDTQYF
TGCGCCAGCAGCTTGGGTTTACTATCGCGGGCTACAGACTCAGATACGCAGTATTTT
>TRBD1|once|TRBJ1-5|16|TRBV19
CASSIWTGENNQPQHF
TGTGCCAGTAGTATATGGACAGGGGAAAATAATCAGCCCCAGCATTTT
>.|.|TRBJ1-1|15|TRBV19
CASKGQPLMNTEAFF
TGTGCCAGTAAAGGACAGCCTCTTATGAACACTGAAGCTTTCTTT
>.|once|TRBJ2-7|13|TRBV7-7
CASSLEEGYEQYF
TGTGCCAGCAGCCTCGAGGAGGGATACGAGCAGTACTTC
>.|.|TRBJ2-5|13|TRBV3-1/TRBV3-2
CASSQAPSGTQYF
TGTGCCAGCAGCCAAGCCCCTTCGGGAACCCAGTACTTC
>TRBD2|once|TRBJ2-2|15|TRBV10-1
CASSGTSEGDGELFF
TGCGCCAGCAGCGGGACTAGCGAGGGGGACGGGGAGCTGTTTTTT
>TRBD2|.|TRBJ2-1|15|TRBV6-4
CASSDSSGGVNEQFF
TGTGCCAGCAGTGACTCTAGCGGGGGGGTCAATGAGCAGTTCTTC
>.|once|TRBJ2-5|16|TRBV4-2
CASSQDSLGASETQYF
TGTGCCAGCAGCCAAGATAGTTTGGGGGCTAGCGAGACCCAGTACTTC
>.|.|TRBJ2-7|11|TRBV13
CASSSNREQYF
TGTGCCAGCAGCTCAAACAGGGAGCAGTACTTC
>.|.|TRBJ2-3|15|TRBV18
CASSPDQTSTDTQYF
TGTGCCAGCTCACCAGATCAGACTAGCACAGATACGCAGTATTTT